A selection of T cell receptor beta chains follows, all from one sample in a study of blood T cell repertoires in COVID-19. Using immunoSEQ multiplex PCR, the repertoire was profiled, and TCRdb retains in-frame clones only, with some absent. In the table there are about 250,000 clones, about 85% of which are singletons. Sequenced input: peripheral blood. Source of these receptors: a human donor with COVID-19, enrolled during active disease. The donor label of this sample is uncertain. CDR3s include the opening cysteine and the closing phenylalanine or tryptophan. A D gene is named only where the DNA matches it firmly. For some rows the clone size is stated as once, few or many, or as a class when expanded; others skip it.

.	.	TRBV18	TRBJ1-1	CASLQQAGQNTEAFF	TGTGCCAGCCTTCAGCAGGCAGGGCAGAACACTGAAGCTTTCTTT
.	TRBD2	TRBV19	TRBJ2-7	CASSSPAGGSYEQYF	TGTGCCAGTAGTAGCCCAGCGGGAGGGTCCTACGAGCAGTACTTC
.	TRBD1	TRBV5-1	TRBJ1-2	CASSLGGQGFYGYTF	TGCGCCAGCAGCTTGGGGGGACAGGGCTTCTATGGCTACACCTTC
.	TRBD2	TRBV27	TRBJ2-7	CASSRLAGEGYEQYF	TGTGCCAGCTCGAGGCTAGCGGGAGAAGGCTACGAGCAGTACTTC
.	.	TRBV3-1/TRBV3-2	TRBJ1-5	CASSLNSNQPQHF	TGTGCCAGCAGCCTTAATAGCAATCAGCCCCAGCATTTT
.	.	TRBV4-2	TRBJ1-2	CASSQDTNYGYTF	TGTGCCAGCAGCCAAGATACTAACTATGGCTACACCTTC
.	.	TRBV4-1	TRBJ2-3	CASSLLGVQYF	TGCGCCAGCAGCCTATTGGGAGTGCAGTATTTT
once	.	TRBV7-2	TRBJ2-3	CASRQGGLYDTQYF	TGTGCCAGCAGACAGGGTGGCCTATATGACACGCAGTATTTT
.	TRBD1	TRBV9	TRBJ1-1	CASSVRTGEAFF	TGTGCCAGCAGCGTCAGGACAGGAGAAGCTTTCTTT
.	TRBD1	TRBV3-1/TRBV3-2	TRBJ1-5	CASSRTGGDQPQHF	TGTGCCAGCAGCCGGACAGGGGGCGACCAGCCCCAGCATTTT
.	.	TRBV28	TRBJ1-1	CASPPLTQNTEAFF	TGTGCCAGCCCCCCCTTGACACAGAACACTGAAGCTTTCTTT
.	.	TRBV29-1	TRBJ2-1	CSVGPGLGMDEQFF	TGCAGCGTCGGCCCGGGACTTGGTATGGATGAGCAGTTCTTC
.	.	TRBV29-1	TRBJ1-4	CSVGAAYEKLFF	TGCAGCGTTGGGGCAGCCTATGAAAAACTGTTTTTT
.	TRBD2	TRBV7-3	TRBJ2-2	CASSLEGLAANTGELFF	TGTGCCAGCAGCTTAGAGGGACTAGCGGCGAACACCGGGGAGCTGTTTTTT
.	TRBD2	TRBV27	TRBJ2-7	CASRTSGSQNEQYF	TGTGCCAGCAGGACTAGCGGGAGTCAAAACGAGCAGTACTTC
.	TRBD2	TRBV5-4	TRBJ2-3	CASSLAGVPDTQYF	TGTGCCAGCAGTCTAGCGGGAGTCCCAGATACGCAGTATTTT
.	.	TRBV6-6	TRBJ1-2	CASSYSQSYTF	TGTGCCAGCAGTTACTCACAATCCTACACCTTC
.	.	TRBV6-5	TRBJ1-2	CASALKAGNNYGYTF	TGTGCCAGCGCATTGAAGGCAGGGAATAACTATGGCTACACCTTC
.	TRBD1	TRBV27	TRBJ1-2	CASSSRRPIPGQGALGPQGNGYTF	TGTGCCAGCAGTTCCCGAAGGCCCATACCGGGACAGGGGGCGCTAGGACCTCAGGGGAATGGCTACACCTTC
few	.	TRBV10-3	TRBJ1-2	CAIRVSLEGMHTF	TGTGCCATCAGGGTATCTCTCGAGGGTATGCACACCTTC
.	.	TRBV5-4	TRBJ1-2	CASSLDQASYGYTF	TGTGCCAGCAGCTTGGATCAGGCGAGCTATGGCTACACCTTC
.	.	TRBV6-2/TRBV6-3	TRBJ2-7	CASSQEGYEQYF	TGTGCCAGCAGCCAGGAGGGTTACGAGCAGTACTTC
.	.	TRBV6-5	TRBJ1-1	CASRRGWGTTEAFF	TGTGCCAGCAGGCGTGGCTGGGGCACCACTGAAGCTTTCTTT
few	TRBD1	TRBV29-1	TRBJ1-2	CSAEGTGQNYGYTF	TGCAGCGCCGAGGGGACAGGACAAAACTATGGCTACACCTTC
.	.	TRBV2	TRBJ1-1	CASEGTGTLRSEAFF	TGTGCCAGCGAGGGAACCGGGACACTTCGGTCTGAAGCTTTCTTT
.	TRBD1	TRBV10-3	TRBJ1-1	CAILGTGMTEAFF	TGTGCCATCCTCGGGACAGGGATGACTGAAGCTTTCTTT
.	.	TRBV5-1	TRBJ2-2	CASSFPENTGELFF	TGCGCCAGCAGCTTCCCAGAGAACACCGGGGAGCTGTTTTTT
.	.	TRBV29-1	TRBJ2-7	CSVERLGSTRQYF	TGCAGCGTCGAGCGACTAGGATCTACGAGACAGTACTTC
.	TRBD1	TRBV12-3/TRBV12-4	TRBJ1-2	CASSFGRDSGYTF	TGTGCCAGCAGTTTCGGAAGGGACAGCGGCTACACCTTC
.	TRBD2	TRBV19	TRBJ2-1	CASSIPRTGGWGNEQFF	TGTGCCAGTAGTATCCCCCGGACGGGGGGTTGGGGCAATGAGCAGTTCTTC
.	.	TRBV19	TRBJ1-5	CASSIDPGKGGQPQHF	TGTGCCAGTAGTATAGACCCAGGGAAGGGTGGTCAGCCCCAGCATTTT
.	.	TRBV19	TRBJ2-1	CASSIAAPANSYNEQFF	TGTGCCAGTAGTATAGCCGCCCCCGCTAACTCCTACAATGAGCAGTTCTTC
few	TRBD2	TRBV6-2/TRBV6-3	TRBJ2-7	CASSFGTSGRAYEQYF	TGTGCCAGCAGTTTTGGGACTAGCGGGAGGGCCTACGAGCAGTACTTC
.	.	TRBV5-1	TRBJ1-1	CASSFEGLNTEAFF	TGCGCCAGCAGCTTCGAGGGCTTGAACACTGAAGCTTTCTTT
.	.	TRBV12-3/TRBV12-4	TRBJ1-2	CASSQVTNYGYTF	TGTGCCAGCAGCCAGGTCACCAACTATGGCTACACCTTC
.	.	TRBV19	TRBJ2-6	CASSGRSFSSGANVLTF	TGTGCCAGTAGTGGCAGGTCCTTCTCCTCTGGGGCCAACGTCCTGACTTTC
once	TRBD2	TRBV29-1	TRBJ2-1	CSVEDLTSGRAYNEQFF	TGCAGCGTTGAAGATCTTACTAGCGGGAGGGCCTACAATGAGCAGTTCTTC
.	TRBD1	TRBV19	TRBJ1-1	CARHRGRVGTEAFF	TGTGCCAGACACAGGGGGCGCGTGGGCACTGAAGCTTTCTTT
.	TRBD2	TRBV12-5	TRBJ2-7	CASARIVASGTYEQYF	TGTGCTAGTGCCCGAATAGTTGCTAGCGGCACCTACGAGCAGTACTTC
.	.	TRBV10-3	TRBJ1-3	CAIRPDFYSGNTIYF	TGTGCCATCAGGCCTGACTTTTACTCTGGAAACACCATATATTTT
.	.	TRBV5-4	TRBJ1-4	CASSSMGAGEKLFF	TGTGCCAGCAGCTCCATGGGGGCAGGAGAAAAACTGTTTTTT
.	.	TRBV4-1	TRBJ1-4	CASSQEYKSGHRNEKLFF	TGCGCCAGCAGCCAAGAATATAAGTCGGGACATAGAAATGAAAAACTGTTTTTT
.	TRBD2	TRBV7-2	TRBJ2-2	CASSMTSSVVSGELFF	TGTGCCAGCAGCATGACTAGCAGCGTGGTGTCCGGGGAGCTGTTTTTT
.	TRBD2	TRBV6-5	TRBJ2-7	CASSYSGTSDFREQYF	TGTGCCAGCAGTTACTCCGGGACTAGCGATTTCCGCGAGCAGTACTTC
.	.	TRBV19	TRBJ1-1	CASSSGGGARTEAFF	TGTGCCAGTAGTTCCGGGGGAGGGGCGAGGACTGAAGCTTTCTTT
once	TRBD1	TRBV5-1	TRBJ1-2	CASSVTGGYGYTF	TGCGCCAGCAGCGTTACAGGGGGCTATGGCTACACCTTC
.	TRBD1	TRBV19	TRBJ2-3	CASSMGQGFTDTQYF	TGTGCCAGTAGTATGGGACAGGGTTTCACAGATACGCAGTATTTT
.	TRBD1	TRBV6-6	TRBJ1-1	CASSQNTWRTGNTEAFF	TGTGCCAGCAGTCAGAACACCTGGAGGACAGGGAACACTGAAGCTTTCTTT
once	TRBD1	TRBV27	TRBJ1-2	CASSHSTGLEGYGYTF	TGTGCCAGCAGTCACTCGACAGGGCTTGAGGGCTATGGCTACACCTTC
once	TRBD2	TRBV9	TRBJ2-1	CASSVVGAGGPLLGNEQFF	TGTGCCAGCAGCGTAGTGGGAGCGGGAGGGCCCCTATTGGGCAATGAGCAGTTCTTC
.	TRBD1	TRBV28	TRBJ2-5	CASSQGTGVETQYF	TGTGCCAGCAGCCAAGGGACAGGGGTAGAGACCCAGTACTTC
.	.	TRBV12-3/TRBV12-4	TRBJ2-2	CASSLGHLGELFF	TGTGCCAGCAGTTTAGGACATCTGGGGGAGCTGTTTTTT
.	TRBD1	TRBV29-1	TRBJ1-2	CSAGTGYGYTF	TGCAGCGCTGGGACAGGCTATGGCTACACCTTC
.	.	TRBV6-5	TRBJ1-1	CASRDQGLNTEAFF	TGTGCCAGCAGGGATCAGGGATTGAACACTGAAGCTTTCTTT
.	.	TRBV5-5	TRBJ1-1	CASSYQGNTEAFF	TGTGCCAGCAGCTACCAGGGGAACACTGAAGCTTTCTTT